The entry below gives a single T cell receptor (beta chain) sequence along with its context. The sample comes from a study of TIL therapy for anti-PD-1-resistant metastatic lung cancer. Background on the study: Patients had a median age of around 54 years (range roughly 38-75). By whole-exome sequencing, median non-synonymous tumor mutation burden was around 1.5 mutations per megabase.

This was the immunoSEQ v3 assay. Libraries were prepared by immunoSEQ multiplex PCR; TCRdb keeps only in-frame clonotypes and omits some of them. The repertoire holds 20,000 to 25,000 clones, with 60% to 80% as singletons. As for time point: pre-treatment sample, taken before nivolumab and TIL therapy. Stage 4 NSCLC adults joined between 2017 and 2020. This CDR3 spans 15 amino acids. Trimming left V 3 bases short and J 2 bases short, with 8 bases between. The germline CDR1 and CDR2 sequences are MNHEY and SMNVEV (reference sequence). The rearrangement links TRBV27 to TRBJ2-6, with TRBD2 as a possible D gene (6 bases). The TCR originated in a person between 25 and 80 years old with non-small cell lung cancer. Sequencing was performed on blood, taken at baseline. The CDR3: CASSLWEAGANVLTF. For the CDR3, the DNA is TGTGCCAGCAGTTTGTGGGAGGCTGGGGCCAACGTCCTGACTTTC.